A single T cell receptor (beta chain) is shown here with its context. Germline CDR1 GTSNPN, CDR2 SVGIG (reference sequence). Trimming took 2 bases from V and 5 from J, leaving 18 bases between them. The CDR3 contains 15 residues. Method: immunoSEQ multiplex PCR; TCRdb's copy keeps in-frame clones and lacks some. Of tens of thousands of clones listed, 90% to 95% were seen once; the top ten hold 0.95% to 1.3%. The sample is drawn from a study of OX40 agonist ivuxolimab in advanced cancers. Study overall: Patients received intravenous ivuxolimab every 2 weeks at 0.01 to 10 mg/kg.

The J gene is TRBJ1-1, the V gene TRBV30; D perhaps matches TRBD1 (6 bases). The input for sequencing was CD4+ or CD8+ T cells sorted from blood, taken in a trial of the OX40 agonist ivuxolimab. This clonotype was sampled from an adult with an advanced solid tumor such as melanoma, head and neck, liver or kidney cancer. The CDR3 here is CAWSIWQGFRTEAFF. The CDR3 DNA sequence: TGTGCCTGGAGTATCTGGCAGGGGTTTCGGACTGAAGCTTTCTTT.